The T cell receptor beta chain described here comes from a study of T cells expressing NK-cell markers. The wider study: The TCR beta repertoires originated in sorted CD3+CD56+NKG2C+, CD3+CD56+NKG2C- and CD3+CD56-NKG2C+ T cells. One of eight sequenced donors was HCMV-seronegative; the other seven were seropositive.

CDR1 is MDHEN, CDR2 SYDVKM, per germline. The CDR3 loop spans 14 amino acids. For each CDR3 protein, TCRdb gives one entry from its re-call of the 5' RACE reads, without DNA. The sample spans about 160,000 distinct CDR3 sequences; the ten largest clones claim around 18%. The rearrangement uses TRBV28 and TRBJ2-5; as DNA is missing, the TRBD2 call by TCRdb cannot be tested. Sequenced material: blood T cells: a sorted CD56 or NKG2C T cell subset, CD4+ or CD8+ T cells, or bulk PBMC T cells (not recorded which). This TCR came from a woman aged 18 to 75 in good health. The CDR3 sequence is CASSLRGGSETQYF.